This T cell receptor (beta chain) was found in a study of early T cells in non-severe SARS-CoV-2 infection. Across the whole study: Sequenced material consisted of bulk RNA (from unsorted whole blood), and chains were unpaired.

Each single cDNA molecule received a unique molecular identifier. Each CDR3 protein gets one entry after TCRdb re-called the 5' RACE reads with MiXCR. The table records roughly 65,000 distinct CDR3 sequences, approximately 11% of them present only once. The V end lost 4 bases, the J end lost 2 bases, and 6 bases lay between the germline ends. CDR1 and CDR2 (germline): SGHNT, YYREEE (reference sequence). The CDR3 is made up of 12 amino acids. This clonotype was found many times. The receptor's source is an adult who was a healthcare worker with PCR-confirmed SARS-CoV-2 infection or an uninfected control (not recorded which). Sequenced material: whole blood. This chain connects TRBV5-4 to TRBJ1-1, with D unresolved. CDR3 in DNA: TGTGCCAGCAGCCGTACAAACACTGAAGCTTTCTTT. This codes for CASSRTNTEAFF.